This record concerns one T cell receptor beta chain sequence. The sample originates from a study of shared clonotypes between healthy human individuals. At the level of the study: Ranging from 18 to 49 in age, donors were a couple of women and a few men.

Germline V gene sequence: CDR1 SGHTA, CDR2 FQGNSA. V gave up 6 bases and J gave up 8 bases; unmatched junction bases: 10. The CDR3 sequence is 15 residues long. The unsorted samples took 90 million or so PBMCs to get genomic DNA. Some 30,000 T cell genomes (roughly 300 ng DNA) went into each PBMC replicate. Scientists sequenced DNA from unsorted PBMC on ten immunoSEQ deep assay plates. Sequencing used immunoSEQ multiplex PCR; TCRdb keeps in-frame clones, though not all of them. This table holds approximately 500,000 clones, approximately 79% found once. Sequencing was performed on PBMCs. This sequence originates from a woman aged 35 to 49 in good health. Some clones in this sample may be carry-over from other donors' samples. The rearrangement uses TRBV7-2 and TRBJ2-1, with 10 bases matching TRBD2. Here the CDR3 DNA reads TGTGCCAGCAGACTTATAGCGGGAGGTGTTGATGAGCAGTTCTTC. Amino acids: CASRLIAGGVDEQFF.